This TCR beta chain stems from a study of blood T cell repertoires in COVID-19. The germline V gene encodes CDR1 SGHTA and CDR2 FQGNSA. The length of the CDR3 is 19 residues. V lost 5 bases, J lost 4 bases, and 18 bases stayed unmatched. Methods used by the authors: Reference gene primer amplification gave nucleated cell count estimates. Libraries were prepared by immunoSEQ multiplex PCR; TCRdb keeps only in-frame clonotypes and omits some of them. Clone size and the V and J calls come from that table; the DNA yielded D and trimming. The sample yields hundreds of thousands of clones, 92% seen once. The chain is built from TRBV7-2 and TRBJ2-1; 9 bases are a match to TRBD2. The source is a man aged 60-69 years with COVID-19, enrolled during active disease. Input material: peripheral blood. The CDR3 region has the DNA TGTGCCAGCAGCCAACGGGTTGATAGCGGGGGATTCCTTTACAATGAGCAGTTCTTC. The encoded protein is CASSQRVDSGGFLYNEQFF. The complete variable domain, with remaining parts taken from reference TRBV7-2 and TRBJ2-1, reads GAGVSQSPSNKVTEKGKDVELRCDPISGHTALYWYRQSLGQGLEFLIYFQGNSAPDKSGLPSDRFSAERTGGSVSTLTIQRTQQEDSAVYLCASSQRVDSGGFLYNEQFFGPGTRLTVL.